The 9 T cell receptor beta chains below all came from one sample that was sequenced in a study of immune evolution from preneoplasia to lung adenocarcinoma. Data came from immunoSEQ multiplex PCR; TCRdb stores just in-frame clones and leaves some out. The top ten clones hold approximately 3% of a sample with thousands of clones, 82% of them seen once. Specimen: FFPE minimally invasive lung adenocarcinoma tissue. The receptors derive from a person between 65 and 79 years old with lung adenocarcinoma.

The chain has TRBV11-2 and TRBJ1-1, with D uncertain. There are 16 residues in the CDR3. Germline V gene sequence: CDR1 SGHAT, CDR2 FQNNGV. V dropped 2 bases and J dropped 6 bases, with 19 bases sitting between them. CDR3 DNA: TGTGCCAGCAGCTTAAGAGGTTACGGCCGGAGTTCTGAAGCTTTCTTT. Its translation is CASSLRGYGRSSEAFF.

The chain couples TRBV10-3 to TRBJ2-7; either TRBD1 or TRBD2 may supply D (5 bases each). Trimming took 2 bases from V and 1 from J, leaving 12 bases between them. The CDR3 covers 15 residues. Germline loops: CDR1 ENHRY, CDR2 SYGVKD. Written as DNA, the CDR3 is TGTGCCATCAGTGAGGAGGGCAGGGCTTCCTACGAGCAGTACTTC. This sequence encodes CAISEEGRASYEQYF.

The chain recombines TRBV30 with TRBJ1-5; D is perhaps TRBD1 (5 bases). The germline V gene has CDR1 GTSNPN and CDR2 SVGIG (reference sequence). This CDR3 region has 14 residues. The ends were cut back, 0 bases at V and 6 bases at J, with 12 bases in the middle. CDR3 in amino acids: CAWSVTRGPQPQHF. The CDR3 coding sequence is TGTGCCTGGAGTGTAACCCGGGGCCCTCAGCCCCAGCATTTT.

The J gene is TRBJ1-1, the V gene TRBV15, with D possibly being TRBD1 (6 bases). CDR1 LNHNV and CDR2 YYDKDF come from the germline V gene (reference sequence). Trimming pared 6 bases from V and 0 bases from J, leaving 8 bases between. The CDR3 is 13 residues long. The CDR3 coding sequence is TGTGCCACCAGACAGGGAATGAACACTGAAGCTTTCTTT. Translated: CATRQGMNTEAFF.

The rearrangement uses TRBV5-1 and TRBJ2-7, with TRBD1 matching over 8 bases. The V gene end was trimmed by 0 bases and the J gene end by 6 bases; junction bases not matched to a gene: 5. The CDR3 covers 14 residues. The germline CDR1 and CDR2 sequences are SGHRS and YFSETQ. For the CDR3, the DNA is TGCGCCAGCAGCTTGGCCGGGCAGGGGGCCGAGCAGTACTTC. It yields the protein CASSLAGQGAEQYF.

The chain is built from TRBV6-1 and TRBJ1-3; perhaps TRBD1 as D (6 bases). Per the germline V gene, CDR1 is MNHNS and CDR2 is SASEGT. The CDR3 consists of 14 residues. V lost 8 bases and J 4 bases, leaving 15 bases between the germline ends. CDR3 loop: CASAQGGLGNTIYF. The DNA for the CDR3 is TGTGCCAGCGCCCAAGGGGGGCTCGGAAACACCATATATTTT.

This sequence joins TRBV11-1 and TRBJ1-1; possibly TRBD1 for D (5 bases). Germline CDR1 SGHAT, CDR2 FQDESV (reference sequence). Trimming removed 0 bases from V and 2 bases from J, with 10 bases in between. The length of the CDR3 is 15 residues. CDR3 nucleotides: TGTGCCAGCAGCTTAGCGGGGGGGATCAACACTGAAGCTTTCTTT. Translated, it gives CASSLAGGINTEAFF.

The chain links TRBV7-9 to TRBJ2-7; a possible D gene is TRBD2 (5 bases). This CDR3 contains 14 residues. V was cut by 5 bases and J by 4 bases, with 15 bases left in between. In germline, CDR1 is SEHNR, CDR2 FQNEAQ (reference sequence). The CDR3 DNA is TGTGCCAGCAGCCCACCCCTGGGCGGGTACGAGCAGTACTTC. Translating it yields CASSPPLGGYEQYF.

V usage is TRBV5-1 and J usage is TRBJ1-4; tentatively, D is TRBD1 (6 bases). Trimming removed 2 bases at V and 8 bases at J, with 13 bases between. Germline V gene data show CDR1 as SGHRS and CDR2 as YFSETQ. The CDR3 extends over 14 amino acids. The CDR3 reads CASSFGGLGEKLFF. CDR3 DNA: TGCGCCAGCAGCTTTGGGGGCTTGGGAGAAAAACTGTTTTTT.